The clone carrying this TCR beta chain was recorded a few times. The antigen is unknown. TCR beta CDR3 regions were amplified from RNA transcripts. RT-PCR in the first round (using the HTBI primer set) targeted the TCR CDR3. MiXCR was run by TCRdb on the multiplex PCR reads, yielding one entry per CDR3 protein. The sample consists of about 740,000 distinct CDR3 sequences, roughly 15% of them appearing once. The sample belongs to a study of T cells in Graves' hyperthyroidism and ophthalmopathy. General study findings and limits: Expanded thyroid clonotypes (above 0.001) were mostly also found in blood.

Hyperthyroidism had been newly diagnosed in patients aged 18 to 65, and its duration was under 2 months. Germline CDR1 LNHDA, CDR2 SQIVND (reference sequence). The CDR3 loop spans 13 amino acids. Unmatched junction bases numbered 4, after V lost 5 bases and J lost 5 bases. The chain has TRBV19 and TRBJ2-7; 9 bases are a match to TRBD1. This receptor was taken from a young woman with Graves' hyperthyroidism. Sequencing was carried out using blood. CDR3 in DNA: TGTGCCAGTAGTCCGACAGGGGGTAACGAGCAGTACTTC. Protein product: CASSPTGGNEQYF.